The 2 T cell receptor beta chains given below trace back to one sample, sequenced in a study of cytomegalovirus exposure and HLA in healthy donors. A multiplex PCR was run with 60 Vbeta primers and 13 Jbeta primers. Data came from immunoSEQ multiplex PCR; TCRdb stores just in-frame clones and leaves some out. The sample yields 250,000 to 350,000 clones, 86% seen once. The sample consisted of PBMCs. These receptors were taken from a man in his forties in good health and CMV-seropositive.

J is TRBJ2-1 and V is TRBV9; D is perhaps TRBD1 (5 bases). There are 15 residues in the CDR3. V was trimmed by 5 bases and J by 0 bases, leaving 12 bases between them. Germline V gene data show CDR1 as SGDLS and CDR2 as YYNGEE. In DNA form, the CDR3 reads TGTGCCAGCAGTAGTGGGGCCATCTCCTACAATGAGCAGTTCTTC. Encoded protein: CASSSGAISYNEQFF.

The chain recombines TRBV28 with TRBJ2-2, with 9 bases aligning to TRBD1. V lost 6 bases and J lost 4; bases outside the gene matches: 6. CDR1 is MDHEN, CDR2 SYDVKM, per germline. This CDR3 contains 15 residues. Here the CDR3 reads CASRRDRVGTGELFF. CDR3 nucleotides: TGTGCCAGCAGACGGGACAGGGTAGGCACCGGGGAGCTGTTTTTT.